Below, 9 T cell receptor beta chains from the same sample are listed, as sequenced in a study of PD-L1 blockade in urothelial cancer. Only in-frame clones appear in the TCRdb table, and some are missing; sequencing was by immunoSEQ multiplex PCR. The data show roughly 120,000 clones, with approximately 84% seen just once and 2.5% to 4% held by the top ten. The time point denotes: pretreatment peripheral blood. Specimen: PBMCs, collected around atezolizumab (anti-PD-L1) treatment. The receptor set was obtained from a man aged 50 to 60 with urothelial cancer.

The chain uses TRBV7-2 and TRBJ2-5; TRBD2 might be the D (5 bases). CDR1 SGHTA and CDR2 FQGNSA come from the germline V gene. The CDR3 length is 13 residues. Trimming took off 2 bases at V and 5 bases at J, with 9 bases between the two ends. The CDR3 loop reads CASSLLASETQYF. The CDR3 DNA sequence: TGTGCCAGCAGCTTACTAGCTTCGGAGACCCAGTACTTC.

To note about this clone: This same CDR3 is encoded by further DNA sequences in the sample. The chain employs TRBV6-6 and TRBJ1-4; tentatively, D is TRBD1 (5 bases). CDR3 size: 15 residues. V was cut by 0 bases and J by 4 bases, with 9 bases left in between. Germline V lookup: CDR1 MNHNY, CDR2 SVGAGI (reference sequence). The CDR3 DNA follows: TGTGCCAGCAGTTACTCGGGGCAGAGTAATGAAAAACTGTTTTTT. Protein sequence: CASSYSGQSNEKLFF.

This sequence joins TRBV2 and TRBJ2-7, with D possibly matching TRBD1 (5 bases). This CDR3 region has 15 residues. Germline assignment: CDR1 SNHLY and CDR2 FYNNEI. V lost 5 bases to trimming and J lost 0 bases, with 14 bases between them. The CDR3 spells CASSRQKFTSYEQYF. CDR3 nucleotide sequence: TGTGCCAGCAGTCGACAGAAATTTACCTCCTACGAGCAGTACTTC.

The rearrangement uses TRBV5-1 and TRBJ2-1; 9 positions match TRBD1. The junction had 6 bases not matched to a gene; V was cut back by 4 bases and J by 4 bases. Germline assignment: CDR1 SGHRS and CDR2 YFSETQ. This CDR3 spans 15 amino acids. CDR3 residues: CASSGGTGNYNEQFF. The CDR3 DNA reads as TGCGCCAGCAGCGGGGGGACAGGGAATTACAATGAGCAGTTCTTC. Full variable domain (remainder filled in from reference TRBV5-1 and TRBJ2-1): KAGVTQTPRYLIKTRGQQVTLSCSPISGHRSVSWYQQTPGQGLQFLFEYFSETQRNKGNFPGRFSGRQFSNSRSEMNVSTLELGDSALYLCASSGGTGNYNEQFFGPGTRLTVL.

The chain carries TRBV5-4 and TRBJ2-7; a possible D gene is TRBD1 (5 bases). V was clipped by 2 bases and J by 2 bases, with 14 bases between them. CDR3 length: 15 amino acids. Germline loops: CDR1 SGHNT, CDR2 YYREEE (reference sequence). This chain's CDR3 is CASSFGAPGPYEQYF. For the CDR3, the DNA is TGTGCCAGCAGCTTTGGAGCCCCAGGGCCCTACGAGCAGTACTTC.

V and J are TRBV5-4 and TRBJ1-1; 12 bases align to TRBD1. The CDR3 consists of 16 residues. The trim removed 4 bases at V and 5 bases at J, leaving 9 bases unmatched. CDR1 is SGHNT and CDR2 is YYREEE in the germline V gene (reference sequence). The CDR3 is CASSPGDRGRRTEAFF. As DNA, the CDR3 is TGTGCCAGCAGCCCGGGGGACAGGGGGCGACGGACTGAAGCTTTCTTT.

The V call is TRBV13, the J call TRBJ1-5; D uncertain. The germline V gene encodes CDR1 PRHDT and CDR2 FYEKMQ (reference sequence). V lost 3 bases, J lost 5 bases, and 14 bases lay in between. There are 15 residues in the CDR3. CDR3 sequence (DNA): TGTGCCAGCAGCTTTAGACGGGGAGAAGATCAGCCCCAGCATTTT. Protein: CASSFRRGEDQPQHF.

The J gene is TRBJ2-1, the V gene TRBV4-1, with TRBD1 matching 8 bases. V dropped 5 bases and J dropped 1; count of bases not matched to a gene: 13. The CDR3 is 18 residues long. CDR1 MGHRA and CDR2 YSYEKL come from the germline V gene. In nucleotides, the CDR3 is TGCGCCAGCAGCAAACCACCAACAGGGGGTTTTTCCTACAATGAGCAGTTCTTC. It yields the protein CASSKPPTGGFSYNEQFF.

Written as DNA, the CDR3 is TGTGCCAGCAGTCGAGCCGGCGGACAGATTTCACCCCTCCACTTT. Protein: CASSRAGGQISPLHF. The rearrangement links TRBV6-5 to TRBJ1-6; a weak D match, TRBD1 (6 bases). From germline, CDR1 is MNHEY and CDR2 SVGAGI. CDR3 size: 15 residues. Trimming took off 5 bases at V and 9 bases at J, with 17 bases between the two ends.